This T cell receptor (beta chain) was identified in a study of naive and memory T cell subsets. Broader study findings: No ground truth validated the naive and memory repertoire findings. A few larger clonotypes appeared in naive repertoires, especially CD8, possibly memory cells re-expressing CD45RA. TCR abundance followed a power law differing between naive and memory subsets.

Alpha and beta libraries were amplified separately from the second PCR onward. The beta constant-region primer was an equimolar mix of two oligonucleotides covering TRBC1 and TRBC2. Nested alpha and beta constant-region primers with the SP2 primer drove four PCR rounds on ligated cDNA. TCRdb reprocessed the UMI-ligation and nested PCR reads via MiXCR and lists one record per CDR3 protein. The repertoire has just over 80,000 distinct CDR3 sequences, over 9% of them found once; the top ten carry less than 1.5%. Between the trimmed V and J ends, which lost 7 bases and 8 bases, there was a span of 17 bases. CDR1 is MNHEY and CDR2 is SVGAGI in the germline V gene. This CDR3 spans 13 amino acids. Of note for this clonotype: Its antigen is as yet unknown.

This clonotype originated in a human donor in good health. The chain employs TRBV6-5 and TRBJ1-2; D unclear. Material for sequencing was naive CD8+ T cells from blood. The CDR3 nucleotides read TGTGCCAGCACCCCCTCTTCAAGTGGAGGCTACACCTTC. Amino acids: CASTPSSSGGYTF.